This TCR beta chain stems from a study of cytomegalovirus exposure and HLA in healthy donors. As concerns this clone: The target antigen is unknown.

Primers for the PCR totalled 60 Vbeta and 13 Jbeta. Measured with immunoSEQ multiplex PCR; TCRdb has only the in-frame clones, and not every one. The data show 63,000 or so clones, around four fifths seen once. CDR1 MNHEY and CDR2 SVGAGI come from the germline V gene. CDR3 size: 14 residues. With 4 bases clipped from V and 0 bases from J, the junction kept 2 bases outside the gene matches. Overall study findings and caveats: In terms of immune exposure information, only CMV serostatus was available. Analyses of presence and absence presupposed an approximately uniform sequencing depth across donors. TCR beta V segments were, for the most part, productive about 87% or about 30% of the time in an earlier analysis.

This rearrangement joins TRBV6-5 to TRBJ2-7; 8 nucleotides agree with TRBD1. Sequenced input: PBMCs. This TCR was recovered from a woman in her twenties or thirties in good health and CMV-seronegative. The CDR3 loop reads CASSWDRSSYEQYF. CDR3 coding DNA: TGTGCCAGCAGTTGGGACAGGAGCTCCTACGAGCAGTACTTC.